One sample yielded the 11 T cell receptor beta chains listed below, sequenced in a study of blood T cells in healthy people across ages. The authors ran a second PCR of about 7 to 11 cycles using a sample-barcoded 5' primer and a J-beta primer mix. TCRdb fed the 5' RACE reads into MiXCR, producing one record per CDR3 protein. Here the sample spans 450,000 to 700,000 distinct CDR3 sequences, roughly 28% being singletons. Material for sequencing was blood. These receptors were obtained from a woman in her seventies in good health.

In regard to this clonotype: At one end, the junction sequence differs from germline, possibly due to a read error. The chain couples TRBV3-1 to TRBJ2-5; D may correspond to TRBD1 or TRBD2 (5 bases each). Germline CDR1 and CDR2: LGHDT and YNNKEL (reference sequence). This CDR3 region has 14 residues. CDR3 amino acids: CASSQDPGRETRYF. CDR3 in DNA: TGTGCCAGCAGCCAAGATCCCGGCAGGGAGACCCGGTACTTC.

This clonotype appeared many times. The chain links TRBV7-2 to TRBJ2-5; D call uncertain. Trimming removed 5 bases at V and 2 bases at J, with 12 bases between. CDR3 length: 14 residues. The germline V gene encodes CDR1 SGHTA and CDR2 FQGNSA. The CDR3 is CASSRTSQQETQYF. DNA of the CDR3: TGTGCCAGCAGCCGCACTTCCCAGCAAGAGACCCAGTACTTC.

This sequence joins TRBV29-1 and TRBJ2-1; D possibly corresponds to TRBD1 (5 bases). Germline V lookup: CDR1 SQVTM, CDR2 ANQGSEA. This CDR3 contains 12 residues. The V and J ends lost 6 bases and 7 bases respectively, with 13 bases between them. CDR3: CSVQDNRNEQFF. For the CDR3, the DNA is TGCAGCGTACAGGATAATCGGAATGAGCAGTTCTTC.

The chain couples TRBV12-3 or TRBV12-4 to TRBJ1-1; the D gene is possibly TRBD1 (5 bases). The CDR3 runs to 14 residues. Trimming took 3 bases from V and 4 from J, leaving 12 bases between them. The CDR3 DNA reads TGTGCCAGCAGTTTTTCGGGGGGGAGCACTGAAGCTTTCTTT. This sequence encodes CASSFSGGSTEAFF.

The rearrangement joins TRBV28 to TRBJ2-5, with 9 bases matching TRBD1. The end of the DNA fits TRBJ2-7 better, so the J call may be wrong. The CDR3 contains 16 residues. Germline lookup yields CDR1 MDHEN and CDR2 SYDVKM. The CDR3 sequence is CASACWVGQGSYEQYF. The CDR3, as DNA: TGTGCCAGTGCATGTTGGGTCGGACAGGGGTCCTACGAGCAGTACTTC.

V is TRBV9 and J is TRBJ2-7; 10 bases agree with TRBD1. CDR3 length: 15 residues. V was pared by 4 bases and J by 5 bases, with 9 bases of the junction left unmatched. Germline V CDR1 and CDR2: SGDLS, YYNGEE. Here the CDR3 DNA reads TGTGCCAGCAGCCTCCGGGACAGGGGCTGGGACGAGCAGTACTTC. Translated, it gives CASSLRDRGWDEQYF.

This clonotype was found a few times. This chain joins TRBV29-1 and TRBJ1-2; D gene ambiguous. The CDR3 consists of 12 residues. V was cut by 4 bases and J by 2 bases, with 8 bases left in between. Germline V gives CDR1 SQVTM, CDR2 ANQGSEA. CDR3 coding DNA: TGCAGCGTTGGACGAGGGAACTATGGCTACACCTTC. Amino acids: CSVGRGNYGYTF. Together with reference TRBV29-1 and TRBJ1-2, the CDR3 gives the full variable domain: SAVISQKPSRDICQRGTSLTIQCQVDSQVTMMFWYRQQPGQSLTLIATANQGSEATYESGFVIDKFPISRPNLTFSTLTVSNMSPEDSSIYLCSVGRGNYGYTFGSGTRLTVV.

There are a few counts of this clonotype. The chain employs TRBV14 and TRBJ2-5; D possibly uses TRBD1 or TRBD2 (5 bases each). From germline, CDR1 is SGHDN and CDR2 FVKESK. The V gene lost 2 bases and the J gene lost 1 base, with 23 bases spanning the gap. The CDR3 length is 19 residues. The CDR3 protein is CASSQRRGRGRTFQETQYF. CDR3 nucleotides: TGTGCCAGCAGCCAAAGAAGAGGTCGGGGCAGAACCTTCCAAGAGACCCAGTACTTC.

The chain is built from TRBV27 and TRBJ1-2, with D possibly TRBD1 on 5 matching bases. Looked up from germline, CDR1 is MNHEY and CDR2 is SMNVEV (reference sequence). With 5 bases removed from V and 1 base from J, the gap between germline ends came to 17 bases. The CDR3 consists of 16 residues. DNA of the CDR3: TGTGCCAGCAGTCCCAGAGGGGAGCCCCTTAACTATGGCTACACCTTC. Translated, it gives CASSPRGEPLNYGYTF.

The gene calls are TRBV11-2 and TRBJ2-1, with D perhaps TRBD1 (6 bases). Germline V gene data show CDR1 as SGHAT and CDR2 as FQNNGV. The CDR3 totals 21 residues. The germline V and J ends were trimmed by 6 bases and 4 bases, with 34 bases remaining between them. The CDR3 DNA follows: TGTGCCAGCAGAACCTCGGTTGGGTTTGTGGGGGCCACGATAACTTACAATGAGCAGTTCTTC. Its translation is CASRTSVGFVGATITYNEQFF.

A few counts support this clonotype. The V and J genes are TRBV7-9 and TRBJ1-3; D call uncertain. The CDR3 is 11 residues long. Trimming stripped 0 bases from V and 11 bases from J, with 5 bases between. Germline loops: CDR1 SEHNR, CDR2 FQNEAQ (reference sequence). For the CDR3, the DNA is TGTGCCAGCAGCTTAGCGGGGTCCATATATTTT. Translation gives CASSLAGSIYF.